The T cell receptor (beta chain) under discussion was sequenced for a study of Ad26.COV2.S vaccination and SARS-CoV-2 variants. Notes on the study in general: Vaccine recipients and placebo recipients showed similar non-spike TCR breadth.

This table comes from immunoSEQ multiplex PCR, and its TCRdb copy is limited to in-frame clones, with some not included. This sample yields about half a million clones, of which about nine tenths are seen a single time; approximately 1.7% belongs to the top ten. In the case of this clone: No antigen is known for it.

The V segment lost 4 bases and the J segment 14 bases; nucleotides outside the gene matches: 10. The germline V gene has CDR1 SGHDN and CDR2 FVKESK. The CDR3 totals 13 residues. The treatment denotes: roughly 20 received Ad26.COV2.S at low or high dose, single or two shots; several received placebo; per-sample allocation not given. Samples were taken on day 63 after the first vaccine or placebo injection. Vaccination used an Ad26 vector expressing Wuhan-strain SARS-CoV-2 spike. Source: peripheral blood, taken in a trial of Ad26.COV2.S vaccine versus placebo. The J gene is TRBJ1-2, the V gene TRBV14; 10 bases are shared with TRBD1. This TCR was recovered from a person aged 18-60 years who received the Ad26.COV2.S COVID-19 vaccine or a placebo. CDR3 protein: CASSPMGQGSDTF. CDR3 DNA: TGTGCCAGCAGCCCAATGGGACAGGGGAGCGATACCTTC.